This note documents a single T cell receptor beta chain sequence. The antigen is undetermined. The CDR3 runs to 16 residues. The V gene lost 4 bases and the J gene lost 6 bases, with 19 bases spanning the gap. Germline CDR1 is MNHEY and CDR2 is SMNVEV (reference sequence). Selected positively for CCR7 and CD45RO-negative, naive CD8 cells excluded terminally differentiated effector memory CD45RA+ cells. Here immunoSEQ multiplex PCR was the method, and the copy in TCRdb shows in-frame clones only, minus some. The data show around 2.1 million clones, under 95% seen once. These data come from a study of shared clonotypes between healthy human individuals. Study-level background: Donors had three CD4 naive, three CD4 memory, two CD8 naive and one CD8 memory plate apiece.

Study-level results: In contrast to clonotypes shared by all four donors, non-shared clonotypes had lower generation probabilities. The study generally estimated greater richness for naive than memory subsets.

Sequencing used naive CD8+ T cells from PBMCs. The chain couples TRBV27 to TRBJ2-1; D possibly uses TRBD1 or TRBD2 (5 bases each). The TCR was taken from a man aged 18 to 30 in good health. Some clones in this sample may be carry-over from other donors' samples. Here the CDR3 reads CASSYLRDLKGNEQFF. CDR3 nucleotide sequence: TGTGCCAGCAGTTATCTCCGGGACCTAAAGGGCAATGAGCAGTTCTTC.